This T cell receptor (beta chain) was identified in a study of T-cell reconstitution after alpha-beta-depleted transplantation in children. Study results and caveats: Several hundred graft clones that had expanded were reportedly the source of alpha-beta T cells about two months after transplant.

This CDR3 has 17 residues. Losses at the gene ends were 1 base for V and 10 bases for J; bases not matched to a gene: 9. Germline V gene sequence: CDR1 SEHNR, CDR2 FQNEAQ (reference sequence). For TCRbeta, the library was prepared with unique molecular identifiers. In TCRdb, the PCR reads were re-called with MiXCR into one record per CDR3 protein. The table lists 600,000 to 800,000 distinct CDR3 sequences, roughly 13% of them singletons. Regarding this clonotype: Its antigen remains unknown.

The sequencing here drew on PBMCs, taken before TCRalphabeta/CD19-depleted stem cell transplant. This chain connects TRBV7-9 to TRBJ2-1; 14 bases agree with TRBD2. This TCR came from a girl aged 2-10 years with congenital amegakaryocytic thrombocytopenia, due to receive a stem cell transplant. The CDR3 DNA is TGTGCCAGCAGCTTAGGATGGGGACTAGCGGGAGTGCGGGAGCAGTTCTTC. Translated: CASSLGWGLAGVREQFF. Full variable domain (outside the CDR3, taken from reference TRBV7-9 and TRBJ2-1): DTGVSQNPRHKITKRGQNVTFRCDPISEHNRLYWYRQTLGQGPEFLTYFQNEAQLEKSRLLSDRFSAERPKGSFSTLEIQRTEQGDSAMYLCASSLGWGLAGVREQFFGPGTRLTVL.